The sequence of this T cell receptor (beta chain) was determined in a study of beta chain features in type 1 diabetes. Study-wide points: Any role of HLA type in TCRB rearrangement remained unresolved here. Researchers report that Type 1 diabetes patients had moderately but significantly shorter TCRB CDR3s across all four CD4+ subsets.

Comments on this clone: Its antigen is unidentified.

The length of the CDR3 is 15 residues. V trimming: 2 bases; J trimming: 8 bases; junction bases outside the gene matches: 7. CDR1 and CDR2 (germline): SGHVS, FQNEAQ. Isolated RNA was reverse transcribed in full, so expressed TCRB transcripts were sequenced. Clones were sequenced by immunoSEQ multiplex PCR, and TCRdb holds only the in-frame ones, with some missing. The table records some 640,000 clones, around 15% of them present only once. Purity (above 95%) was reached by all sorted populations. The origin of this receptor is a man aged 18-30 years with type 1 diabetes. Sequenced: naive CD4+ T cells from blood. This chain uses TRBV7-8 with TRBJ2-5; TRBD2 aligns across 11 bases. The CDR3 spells CASSLRLAGRTTQYF. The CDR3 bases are TGTGCCAGCAGCTTACGACTAGCGGGGAGAACTACCCAGTACTTC.